This entry lists 19 T cell receptor beta chains sequenced from one sample in a study of cytomegalovirus exposure and HLA in healthy donors. 13 Jbeta primers and 60 Vbeta primers were used for the PCR. The data were produced by immunoSEQ multiplex PCR, yet TCRdb's version contains in-frame clones alone and is incomplete. Among almost 80,000 clones listed, roughly 69% were seen once. Sequenced sample: PBMCs. The receptors originated from a woman aged 45-60 years in good health and CMV-seropositive.

The rearrangement uses TRBV29-1 and TRBJ2-7; D is perhaps TRBD1 (6 bases). The CDR3 runs to 13 residues. Trimming stripped 5 bases from V and 1 base from J, with 12 bases between. Per germline, CDR1 SQVTM and CDR2 ANQGSEA. The CDR3 DNA sequence: TGCAGCGTTCAGAACAGGGTGTCCTACGAGCAGTACTTC. Residues: CSVQNRVSYEQYF.

The chain links TRBV5-4 to TRBJ2-3; TRBD2 matches 8 bases. Germline V gene data show CDR1 as SGHNT and CDR2 as YYREEE (reference sequence). J gave up 0 bases and V 1 base, and 4 bases lay outside the gene matches. CDR3 length: 16 amino acids. The CDR3 loop is CASSLRLAGSTDTQYF. CDR3 nucleotides: TGTGCCAGCAGCTTGCGTCTAGCGGGTAGCACAGATACGCAGTATTTT.

The chain joins TRBV7-2 to TRBJ1-5; D is possibly TRBD1 (6 bases). The V end was cut by 5 bases, the J end by 6 bases, with 14 bases between. The CDR3 loop spans 14 amino acids. Germline V lookup: CDR1 SGHTA, CDR2 FQGNSA. The chain's CDR3 is CASSKDRFLQPQHF. CDR3 in DNA: TGTGCCAGCAGCAAAGACAGGTTCCTTCAGCCCCAGCATTTT.

This chain uses TRBV5-1 with TRBJ1-4; D is perhaps TRBD1 (5 bases). From germline, CDR1 is SGHRS and CDR2 YFSETQ. This CDR3 has 15 residues. Trimming took 0 bases from V and 6 from J, leaving 12 bases between them. CDR3 in DNA: TGCGCCAGCAGCTTGGGTCCGGGGGGGGATGAAAAACTGTTTTTT. Translation gives CASSLGPGGDEKLFF.

Here the CDR3 reads CASSLEKRGVTSGANVLTF. Written as DNA, the CDR3 is TGTGCCAGCAGCTTAGAGAAGCGGGGGGTTACCTCTGGGGCCAACGTCCTGACTTTC. The chain has TRBV7-3 and TRBJ2-6; 9 nucleotides line up with TRBD2. J gave up 0 bases and V 2 bases, and 8 bases lay outside the gene matches. The CDR3 loop spans 19 amino acids. The germline V gene has CDR1 SGHTA and CDR2 FQGTGA.

V and J are TRBV19 and TRBJ1-2; D may be TRBD1 (5 bases). V was shortened by 11 bases and J by 4 bases, with 14 bases between the two germline ends. The CDR3 extends over 12 amino acids. Per the germline V gene, CDR1 is LNHDA and CDR2 is SQIVND (reference sequence). CDR3 residues: CAGGGQGYGYTF. In DNA form, the CDR3 reads TGTGCCGGGGGAGGGCAGGGCTATGGCTACACCTTC.

The chain employs TRBV9 and TRBJ2-1, with a weak D call TRBD1 (5 bases). Between the trimmed V and J ends, which lost 4 bases and 7 bases, there was a span of 15 bases. Germline assignment: CDR1 SGDLS and CDR2 YYNGEE. The CDR3 contains 14 residues. The CDR3 DNA is TGTGCCAGCAGCCCCGGATATAGGGGTAATGAGCAGTTCTTC. Its translation is CASSPGYRGNEQFF.

This chain links TRBV5-1 with TRBJ1-1; 8 nucleotides match TRBD1. CDR3 length: 16 residues. Trimming at V came to 4 bases and at J to 6 bases, leaving 14 bases not matched to a gene. Germline CDR1 and CDR2: SGHRS and YFSETQ. The CDR3 loop is CASSNDRGLLDAEAFF. DNA of the CDR3: TGCGCCAGCAGCAACGACAGGGGCCTACTTGACGCTGAAGCTTTCTTT.

The genes are TRBV10-3 and TRBJ2-1; 8 nucleotides line up with TRBD1. The junction had 7 bases not matched to a gene; V was cut back by 8 bases and J by 4 bases. CDR3 length equals 14 residues. Germline-derived CDR1 and CDR2 are ENHRY and SYGVKD. The CDR3 sequence: CAIEAGTGYNEQFF. The CDR3 DNA is TGTGCCATCGAGGCCGGGACAGGTTACAATGAGCAGTTCTTC.

This clone was seen a few times. The genes are TRBV7-9 and TRBJ2-4; 7 bases are a match to TRBD2. This CDR3 is built from 18 residues. Per germline, CDR1 SEHNR and CDR2 FQNEAQ (reference sequence). Germline trimming cut 5 bases from V and 5 bases from J; bases unmatched to any gene: 18. The CDR3 loop reads CASSPSRGEGAQENIQYF. The CDR3, as DNA: TGTGCCAGCAGCCCCTCACGGGGGGAAGGAGCCCAAGAAAACATTCAGTACTTC.

This clone was recorded a few times. The chain links TRBV5-1 to TRBJ2-1, with 9 positions matching TRBD2. Germline CDR1 reads SGHRS; CDR2 reads YFSETQ. The CDR3 totals 20 residues. Germline trimming cut 2 bases from V and 7 bases from J; bases unmatched to any gene: 22. The CDR3 loop is CASSFGETFKAGGPFNEQFF. For the CDR3, the DNA is TGCGCCAGCAGCTTTGGAGAGACGTTTAAAGCGGGGGGCCCCTTTAATGAGCAGTTCTTC. Variable domain in full (rest from reference TRBV5-1 and TRBJ2-1): KAGVTQTPRYLIKTRGQQVTLSCSPISGHRSVSWYQQTPGQGLQFLFEYFSETQRNKGNFPGRFSGRQFSNSRSEMNVSTLELGDSALYLCASSFGETFKAGGPFNEQFFGPGTRLTVL.

The V and J genes are TRBV2 and TRBJ1-4; D not resolved. The CDR3 consists of 16 residues. CDR1 SNHLY and CDR2 FYNNEI come from the germline V gene. The ends were cut back, 7 bases at V and 8 bases at J, with 23 bases in the middle. This CDR3 reads CASKISQRTRREKLFF. CDR3 in DNA: TGTGCCAGCAAGATCTCCCAGAGGACTCGTAGAGAAAAACTGTTTTTT.

This clone has just one count. CDR3 nucleotides: TGTGCCAGCAGCTATAGCCTAAACCCCGAAGGGGGAGATACGCAGTATTTT. Residues: CASSYSLNPEGGDTQYF. This rearrangement joins TRBV7-9 to TRBJ2-3, with a weak D call TRBD1 (6 bases). The CDR3 consists of 17 residues. The germline gives CDR1 SEHNR, CDR2 FQNEAQ (reference sequence). With 4 bases removed from V and 5 bases from J, the gap between germline ends came to 22 bases.

On this clone itself: At one boundary the junction diverges from the germline segment, which might be a read error. V gene TRBV7-9 combines with J gene TRBJ2-7; TRBD2 might be the D (6 bases). The germline V gene has CDR1 SEHNR and CDR2 FQNEAQ (reference sequence). The CDR3 loop spans 14 amino acids. The DNA of the CDR3 is TGCGCCAGCAGCCCGGGGGACCGCTCCTACGAGCAGTACTTC. It specifies CASSPGDRSYEQYF. Full variable domain (remainder filled in from reference TRBV7-9 and TRBJ2-7): DTGVSQNPRHKITKRGQNVTFRCDPISEHNRLYWYRQTLGQGPEFLTYFQNEAQLEKSRLLSDRFSAERPKGSFSTLEIQRTEQGDSAMYLCASSPGDRSYEQYFGPGTRLTVT.

This clone was picked up one time. This chain connects TRBV6-1 to TRBJ1-2; no definite D call. Trimming pared 1 base from V and 8 bases from J, leaving 11 bases between. The CDR3 length is 13 residues. CDR1 MNHNS and CDR2 SASEGT come from the germline V gene. Here the CDR3 reads CASSEGDFGGYTF. Here the CDR3 DNA reads TGTGCCAGCAGTGAAGGAGACTTTGGGGGCTACACCTTC.

The chain has TRBV19 and TRBJ1-4, with D unresolved. Between the trimmed V and J ends, which lost 4 bases and 4 bases, there was a span of 10 bases. The CDR3 spans 14 residues. CDR1 and CDR2 from the germline V gene are LNHDA and SQIVND (reference sequence). The CDR3 coding sequence is TGTGCCAGTAGTAGCGGGATGTTTAATGAAAAACTGTTTTTT. Amino acid sequence: CASSSGMFNEKLFF.

This chain links TRBV7-3 with TRBJ1-2, with D hard to call. The CDR3 is 14 amino acids. V shed 8 bases and J shed 2 bases, with 15 bases lying between them. CDR1 is SGHTA and CDR2 is FQGTGA in the germline V gene. The CDR3 reads CASAPGAGNYGYTF. The CDR3 DNA reads TGTGCCAGCGCTCCGGGTGCGGGAAACTATGGCTACACCTTC.

This sequence joins TRBV11-2 and TRBJ2-3; tentatively, D is TRBD1 (6 bases). In germline, CDR1 is SGHAT, CDR2 FQNNGV. Trimming left V 3 bases short and J 0 bases short, with 10 bases between. The CDR3 is made up of 15 amino acids. The CDR3 sequence: CASSLERGSTDTQYF. The CDR3 nucleotides are TGTGCCAGCAGCTTGGAAAGGGGGAGCACAGATACGCAGTATTTT.

This chain uses TRBV27 with TRBJ1-3; maybe TRBD1 (6 bases). CDR3 length: 14 residues. Germline V gene sequence: CDR1 MNHEY, CDR2 SMNVEV (reference sequence). V shed 4 bases and J shed 3 bases, with 10 bases lying between them. DNA for the CDR3: TGTGCCAGCAGTTCCCGGGACAATGGAAACACCATATATTTT. It codes for CASSSRDNGNTIYF.